This T cell receptor (beta chain) was recorded in a study of early T cells in non-severe SARS-CoV-2 infection. The wider study: Sequencing of bulk RNA from unsorted whole blood was done, without chain pairing.

Turning to this clonotype: A much larger clone differs by one base, so this may be a read error. The missing conserved phenylalanine or tryptophan at the end of this CDR3 makes a read error likely.

Germline assignment: CDR1 SGHTA and CDR2 FQGNSA. V lost 8 bases to trimming and J lost 2 bases, with 8 bases between them. The CDR3 is made up of 12 amino acids. Using its own MiXCR run on the 5' RACE reads, TCRdb lists one record per CDR3 protein. The sample has 55,000 to 65,000 distinct CDR3 sequences; approximately 10% are singletons. The TCR comes from an adult who was a healthcare worker with PCR-confirmed SARS-CoV-2 infection or an uninfected control (not recorded which). The sample was whole blood. J is TRBJ2-3 and V is TRBV7-2; D is undetermined. CDR3 nucleotide sequence: TGTGCCAGCGGTCGGAACACAGATACGCAGTATTTA. This translates into CASGRNTDTQYL.